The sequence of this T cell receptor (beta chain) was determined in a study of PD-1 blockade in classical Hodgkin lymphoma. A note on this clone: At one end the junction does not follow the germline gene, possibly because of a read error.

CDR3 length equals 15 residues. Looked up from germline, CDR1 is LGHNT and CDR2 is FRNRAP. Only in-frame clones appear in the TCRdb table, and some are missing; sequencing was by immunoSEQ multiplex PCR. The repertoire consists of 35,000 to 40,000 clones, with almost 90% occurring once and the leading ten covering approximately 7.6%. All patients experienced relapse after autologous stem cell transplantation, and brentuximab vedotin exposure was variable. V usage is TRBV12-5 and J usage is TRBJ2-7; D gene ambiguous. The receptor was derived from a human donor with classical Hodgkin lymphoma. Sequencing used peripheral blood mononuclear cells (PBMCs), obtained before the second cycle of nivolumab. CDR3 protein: CASGSTRQIPYAQYF. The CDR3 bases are TGTGCTAGTGGTTCGACGAGGCAAATACCCTACGCGCAGTACTTC.